This entry lists 30 T cell receptor beta chains sequenced from one sample in a study of T-cell memory formation after mild COVID-19. TCRdb independently ran MiXCR on the 5' RACE reads; one entry per CDR3 protein. The sample lists approximately 260,000 distinct CDR3 sequences; approximately 16% were seen once. Material: PBMCs or a T cell subset sorted from them (not recorded which). All receptors derive from a man aged 18 to 29 who had mild COVID-19 (a few samples of this study predate the infection). Cell type and time point are not known.

This rearrangement joins TRBV18 to TRBJ1-2; D not resolved. Germline V gives CDR1 KGHSH, CDR2 LQKENI. CDR3 length: 15 residues. Trimming took 6 bases from V and 6 from J, leaving 20 bases between them. The CDR3 DNA sequence: TGTGCCAGCTCCCCCTCGGGCCTCAGGACCCATGGCTACACCTTC. This encodes CASSPSGLRTHGYTF.

The rearrangement uses TRBV20-1 and TRBJ2-3, with unresolved D. Trimming pared 0 bases from V and 3 bases from J, leaving 7 bases between. The CDR3 is 13 residues long. CDR1 and CDR2 (germline): DFQATT, SNEGSKA (reference sequence). The CDR3 sequence: CSARDSATDTQYF. The CDR3 DNA reads TGCAGTGCTAGAGATTCCGCGACAGATACGCAGTATTTT.

This clonotype was seen more than once but under ten times. This sequence joins TRBV5-1 and TRBJ1-4, with D hard to call. The germline V gene encodes CDR1 SGHRS and CDR2 YFSETQ. V gave up 4 bases and J gave up 3 bases, with 16 bases separating them. The CDR3 extends over 16 amino acids. The CDR3: CASSDVGMVANEKLFF. As DNA, the CDR3 is TGCGCCAGCAGCGACGTGGGGATGGTGGCTAATGAAAAACTGTTTTTT.

The chain uses TRBV6-2 or TRBV6-3 and TRBJ2-2, with 7 bases lining up with TRBD1. The CDR3 is made up of 15 amino acids. V dropped 5 bases and J dropped 4; count of bases not matched to a gene: 7. In germline, CDR1 is MNHEY, CDR2 SVGEGT. CDR3 sequence: CASSPAGQVTGELFF. The CDR3 region has the DNA TGTGCCAGCAGTCCCGCCGGACAGGTCACCGGGGAGCTGTTTTTT.

V gene TRBV5-1 combines with J gene TRBJ1-4; perhaps TRBD1 as D (5 bases). V dropped 0 bases and J dropped 12 bases, with 27 bases sitting between them. Germline V gene lookup returns CDR1 SGHRS and CDR2 YFSETQ. This CDR3 comprises 18 residues. The CDR3 sequence: CASSLEGQSGNPTEQLFF. As DNA, the CDR3 is TGCGCCAGCAGCTTGGAGGGGCAGTCAGGGAATCCGACGGAGCAACTGTTTTTT.

The chain employs TRBV9 and TRBJ1-3; D is unresolved. The germline gives CDR1 SGDLS, CDR2 YYNGEE. The CDR3 has 14 residues. Trimming took off 0 bases at V and 0 bases at J, with 4 bases between the two ends. CDR3 residues: CASSVAYSGNTIYF. The CDR3 DNA is TGTGCCAGCAGCGTAGCGTACTCTGGAAACACCATATATTTT.

A few counts support this clonotype. This sequence joins TRBV7-2 and TRBJ2-3; 7 bases agree with TRBD2. The junction had 8 bases not matched to a gene; V was cut back by 10 bases and J by 1 base. This CDR3 spans 14 amino acids. Germline V lookup: CDR1 SGHTA, CDR2 FQGNSA. The CDR3 loop is CATKSGVGTDTQYF. In nucleotides, the CDR3 is TGTGCCACCAAGAGCGGGGTTGGCACAGATACGCAGTATTTT.

This clonotype was counted a few times. The chain joins TRBV4-3 to TRBJ2-3; no firm D call. The germline CDR1 and CDR2 sequences are LGHNA and YSLEER. Deletions cut 0 bases from V and 4 bases from J, with 5 bases between. The CDR3 is 13 residues long. The CDR3, as DNA: TGCGCCAGCAGCCAAGATGGGGCAGATACGCAGTATTTT. This encodes CASSQDGADTQYF.

This clonotype was picked up a small number of times. The chain employs TRBV12-3 or TRBV12-4 and TRBJ2-3; D not resolved. This CDR3 is built from 14 residues. V was shortened by 4 bases and J by 3 bases, with 11 bases between the two germline ends. The CDR3 bases are TGTGCCAGCAGTTCTCTGTGGGGAACAGATACGCAGTATTTT. It specifies CASSSLWGTDTQYF.

Only a few counts were recorded for this clonotype. This rearrangement joins TRBV14 to TRBJ2-3, with no clear D. The CDR3 has 14 residues. Germline CDR1 and CDR2: SGHDN and FVKESK. The V end was cut by 1 base, the J end by 10 bases, with 15 bases between. Here the CDR3 DNA reads TGTGCCAGCAGCCAAGGAGTATGGGTGGCTGCGCAGTATTTT. It is translated as CASSQGVWVAAQYF.

This clonotype was counted between two and nine times. This chain connects TRBV7-9 to TRBJ1-1; 8 bases match TRBD1. Trimming took 5 bases from V and 11 from J; bases not matched to a gene: 7. The germline V gene encodes CDR1 SEHNR and CDR2 FQNEAQ (reference sequence). This CDR3 spans 12 amino acids. The CDR3 here is CASSRLTGAAFF. The CDR3 coding sequence is TGTGCCAGCAGCCGTCTGACAGGGGCCGCTTTCTTT.

This rearrangement joins TRBV11-2 to TRBJ2-2, with D perhaps matching TRBD1 or TRBD2 (5 bases each). This CDR3 comprises 14 residues. V gave up 5 bases and J gave up 1 base, with 8 bases separating them. Per the germline V gene, CDR1 is SGHAT and CDR2 is FQNNGV. The CDR3 sequence: CASSPGRNTGELFF. The CDR3 DNA sequence: TGTGCCAGCAGCCCGGGACGGAACACCGGGGAGCTGTTTTTT.

This clonotype was recorded a few times. The V call is TRBV6-5, the J call TRBJ2-3, with 8 bases lining up with TRBD2. CDR1 is MNHEY, CDR2 SVGAGI, per germline. V was clipped by 0 bases and J by 2 bases; unmatched bases: 10. This CDR3 is 18 amino acids long. CDR3 in DNA: TGTGCCAGCAGTTACTCGGGAGGAGGTAGCGGGGCCACAGATACGCAGTATTTT. It codes for CASSYSGGGSGATDTQYF.

This clonotype was detected ten times or more. The chain is built from TRBV10-3 and TRBJ2-1, with D perhaps TRBD1 (6 bases). V gave up 2 bases and J gave up 11 bases, with 19 bases separating them. CDR1 ENHRY and CDR2 SYGVKD come from the germline V gene. The CDR3 covers 15 residues. The CDR3 DNA reads TGTGCCATCAGTGAGCCGGAGTCCCAGGGGTATAAGCAGTTCTTC. Translating it yields CAISEPESQGYKQFF.

This clonotype was counted between two and nine times. The gene calls are TRBV4-3 and TRBJ2-5; 13 positions match TRBD2. V lost 4 bases, J lost 5 bases, and 10 bases stayed unmatched. The CDR3 covers 17 residues. From germline, CDR1 is LGHNA and CDR2 YSLEER. The CDR3 sequence is CASSRGLAGATGETQYF. For the CDR3, the DNA is TGCGCCAGCAGCCGCGGACTAGCGGGGGCTACGGGGGAGACCCAGTACTTC.

The chain has TRBV9 and TRBJ1-6, with 8 bases fitting TRBD1. V dropped 0 bases and J dropped 8; count of bases not matched to a gene: 4. The CDR3 has 15 residues. Germline assignment: CDR1 SGDLS and CDR2 YYNGEE. CDR3 bases: TGTGCCAGCAGCGTAGATGTGACAGGGGATTCACCCCTCCACTTT. It translates to CASSVDVTGDSPLHF.

This clonotype occurred a few times. The chain carries TRBV12-3 or TRBV12-4 and TRBJ1-5, with 8 bases lining up with TRBD1. The V segment lost 6 bases and the J segment 7 bases; nucleotides outside the gene matches: 8. This CDR3 has 14 residues. CDR3 bases: TGTGCCAGCAGGATTGGGACAGGCCAACAGCCCCAGCATTTT. It translates to CASRIGTGQQPQHF.

The chain employs TRBV12-3 or TRBV12-4 and TRBJ1-2; 10 bases are shared with TRBD1. The CDR3 runs 12 residues. J gave up 8 bases and V 6 bases, and 3 bases lay outside the gene matches. The CDR3 loop is CASSWGQGGYTF. CDR3 DNA: TGTGCCAGCAGCTGGGGACAGGGGGGCTACACCTTC.

The table lists this clonotype with a few counts. The V and J genes are TRBV3-1 and TRBJ2-7, with 7 positions matching TRBD2. Germline assignment: CDR1 LGHDT and CDR2 YNNKEL (reference sequence). CDR3 length: 16 amino acids. V dropped 4 bases and J dropped 5; count of bases not matched to a gene: 14. CDR3 coding DNA: TGTGCCAGCAGCCCCAAGTTAGGGGCGGGGGTCCACGAGCAGTACTTC. Its protein is CASSPKLGAGVHEQYF.

The CDR3 DNA sequence: TGTGCCACCAGTGATTTAGAGGGGGGGCGCGGAGATACGCAGTATTTT. Its translation: CATSDLEGGRGDTQYF. The chain combines TRBV24-1 with TRBJ2-3, with a tentative D call TRBD2 (7 bases). The germline gives CDR1 KGHDR, CDR2 SFDVKD. This CDR3 has 16 residues. The germline V and J ends were trimmed by 1 base and 5 bases, with 15 bases remaining between them.

V gene TRBV2 combines with J gene TRBJ1-5; weak D call: TRBD1 (5 bases). V was trimmed by 4 bases and J by 3 bases, leaving 13 bases between them. The CDR3 sequence is 15 residues long. Germline loops: CDR1 SNHLY, CDR2 FYNNEI. For the CDR3, the DNA is TGTGCCAGCAGTGGTTGGGGGAGGCCCAATCAGCCCCAGCATTTT. It translates to CASSGWGRPNQPQHF.

This clonotype has a handful of counts. The chain uses TRBV4-3 and TRBJ1-1; no clear D. CDR1 and CDR2 from the germline V gene are LGHNA and YSLEER. The CDR3 spans 12 residues. Trimming left V 4 bases short and J 4 bases short, with 7 bases between. The CDR3 loop reads CASSRGVTEAFF. DNA of the CDR3: TGCGCCAGCAGCCGCGGGGTCACTGAAGCTTTCTTT.

The rearrangement joins TRBV3-1 to TRBJ2-1; 8 nucleotides align to TRBD2. Germline V lookup: CDR1 LGHDT, CDR2 YNNKEL (reference sequence). The CDR3 is 16 amino acids. V shed 1 base and J 9 bases; nucleotides not matched to a gene: 11. The DNA for the CDR3 is TGTGCCAGCAGCCAAGCTGGGAGCGGGGGCCGCCTTGAGCAGTTCTTC. Amino acids: CASSQAGSGGRLEQFF.

This clonotype appeared a few times. The rearrangement uses TRBV3-1 and TRBJ1-6; the D gene is possibly TRBD1 (5 bases). Per the germline V gene, CDR1 is LGHDT and CDR2 is YNNKEL (reference sequence). The CDR3 covers 15 residues. V lost 2 bases to trimming and J lost 10 bases, with 15 bases between them. CDR3 sequence reads: CASSQLVQGRSPLHF. The CDR3 coding sequence is TGTGCCAGCAGCCAATTGGTCCAGGGTCGGTCACCCCTCCACTTT.

J is TRBJ2-2 and V is TRBV7-2, with TRBD2 matching 8 bases. V shed 5 bases and J 8 bases; nucleotides not matched to a gene: 4. Germline V gene sequence: CDR1 SGHTA, CDR2 FQGNSA. The CDR3 totals 13 residues. CDR3 sequence (DNA): TGTGCCAGCAGCACAGGACTAGCTGGGGAGCTGTTTTTT. Its translation: CASSTGLAGELFF.

The CDR3: CASSLRRWDEQFF. The CDR3 DNA sequence: TGTGCCAGCAGCTTACGGCGGTGGGATGAGCAGTTCTTC. This rearrangement joins TRBV7-9 to TRBJ2-1; D is unresolved. The CDR3 totals 13 residues. Trimming removed 2 bases at V and 8 bases at J, with 10 bases between. CDR1 and CDR2 (germline): SEHNR, FQNEAQ (reference sequence). The full variable domain, completed using reference TRBV7-9 and TRBJ2-1, is DTGVSQNPRHKITKRGQNVTFRCDPISEHNRLYWYRQTLGQGPEFLTYFQNEAQLEKSRLLSDRFSAERPKGSFSTLEIQRTEQGDSAMYLCASSLRRWDEQFFGPGTRLTVL.

This clonotype has only a few counts. The chain joins TRBV6-5 to TRBJ1-6, with 12 bases lining up with TRBD1. There are 18 residues in the CDR3. Germline assignment: CDR1 MNHEY and CDR2 SVGAGI. Germline trimming cut 2 bases from V and 11 bases from J; bases unmatched to any gene: 13. CDR3 loop: CASSYVPGTGGKWAPLHF. CDR3 nucleotides: TGTGCCAGCAGTTACGTCCCCGGGACAGGGGGCAAGTGGGCACCCCTCCACTTT.

In this sample, this clonotype turned up a few times. The rearrangement joins TRBV28 to TRBJ2-6; D is ambiguous. V dropped 7 bases and J dropped 0 bases, with 4 bases sitting between them. From germline, CDR1 is MDHEN and CDR2 SYDVKM. The CDR3 sequence is 13 residues long. The DNA for the CDR3 is TGTGCCAGCAAACGCTCTGGGGCCAACGTCCTGACTTTC. This encodes CASKRSGANVLTF.

This clonotype was seen many times. The rearrangement links TRBV5-4 to TRBJ2-3; a weak D match, TRBD2 (6 bases). The CDR3 is 14 residues long. The germline gives CDR1 SGHNT, CDR2 YYREEE (reference sequence). The V end was cut by 4 bases, the J end by 6 bases, with 15 bases between. The CDR3 region is CASSHGRPEDTQYF. In nucleotides, the CDR3 is TGTGCCAGCAGCCATGGGAGGCCCGAGGATACGCAGTATTTT.

The rearrangement links TRBV28 to TRBJ1-1; D gene ambiguous. The V gene's germline CDR1 is MDHEN and CDR2 SYDVKM. CDR3 length: 13 residues. Trimming removed 10 bases at V and 1 base at J, with 13 bases between. The CDR3, as DNA: TGTGCCACCGAGCTTTTCGGGAACACTGAAGCTTTCTTT. Translation gives CATELFGNTEAFF.